This T cell receptor (beta chain) was recovered during a study of control samples from healthy donors and cancer patients. Germline CDR1 reads SGHRS; CDR2 reads YFSETQ. The CDR3 covers 14 residues. The V and J ends lost 0 bases and 5 bases, in that order; junction bases with no gene match: 5. Assay used: immunoSEQ multiplex PCR; TCRdb lists only in-frame clones, some missing. The data show around 86,000 clones, 80% to 90% seen once. The rearrangement joins TRBV5-1 to TRBJ2-7; 7 bases fit TRBD1. The TCR was taken from an older woman with head and neck cancer. Sequencing was done on a sample of PBMCs. The CDR3 spells CASSLGQGRDEQYF. The CDR3 coding sequence is TGCGCCAGCAGCTTGGGACAGGGCAGGGACGAGCAGTACTTC.